The entry that follows covers one TCR beta chain sequence. In germline, CDR1 is LNHNV, CDR2 YYDKDF (reference sequence). The CDR3 runs to 13 residues. The ends were cut back, 5 bases at V and 1 base at J, with 5 bases in the middle. This specimen comes from a study of T cell changes during pregnancy in multiple sclerosis. The protocol was immunoSEQ multiplex PCR, while the TCRdb copy is restricted to in-frame clones and leaves out a portion. The data hold around 79,000 clones, with under 95% observed a single time. This TCR was sampled from a female donor with multiple sclerosis, enrolled in a pregnancy study. The sample was CD4+ T cells from peripheral blood mononuclear cells, taken in the second trimester of pregnancy. The J gene is TRBJ1-4, the V gene TRBV15, with D uncertain. CDR3 DNA sequence: TGTGCCACCAGCTGGCAAACTAATGAAAAACTGTTTTTT. Translated: CATSWQTNEKLFF.